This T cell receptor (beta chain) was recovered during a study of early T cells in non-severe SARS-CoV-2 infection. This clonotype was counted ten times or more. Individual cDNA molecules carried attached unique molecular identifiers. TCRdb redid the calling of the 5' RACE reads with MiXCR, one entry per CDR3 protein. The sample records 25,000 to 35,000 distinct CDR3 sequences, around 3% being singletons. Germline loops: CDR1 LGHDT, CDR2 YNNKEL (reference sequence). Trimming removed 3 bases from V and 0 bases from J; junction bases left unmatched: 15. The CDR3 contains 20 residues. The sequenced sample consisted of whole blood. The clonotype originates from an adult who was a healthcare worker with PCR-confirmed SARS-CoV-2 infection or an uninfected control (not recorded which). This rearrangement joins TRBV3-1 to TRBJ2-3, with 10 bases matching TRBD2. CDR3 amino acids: CASSHLMKRGGLPSTDTQYF. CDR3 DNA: TGTGCCAGCAGCCACTTGATGAAGCGGGGGGGCCTCCCGAGCACAGATACGCAGTATTTT.